This T cell receptor beta chain was documented in a study of cytotoxic CD8 clonotypes in ibrutinib-treated CLL. The table came from immunoSEQ multiplex PCR; TCRdb's copy has only in-frame clones and leaves some out. The table includes tens of thousands of clones, roughly two thirds detected once. Germline-derived CDR1 and CDR2 are MDHEN and SYDVKM. The CDR3 is 14 residues long. The trim removed 2 bases at V and 12 bases at J, leaving 10 bases unmatched. The rearrangement uses TRBV28 and TRBJ2-1; the match to TRBD1 covers 7 bases. The source of this sequence is a human donor with chronic lymphocytic leukemia. Sequences were derived from PBMCs, sampled at disease progression, from a patient treated with ibrutinib. In DNA, the CDR3 is TGTGCCAGCAGTTTAGGGGAAACCGGGACAGTGCAGTTCTTC. Translation: CASSLGETGTVQFF. The full variable domain, completed using reference TRBV28 and TRBJ2-1, is DVKVTQSSRYLVKRTGEKVFLECVQDMDHENMFWYRQDPGLGLRLIYFSYDVKMKEKGDIPEGYSVSREKKERFSLILESASTNQTSMYLCASSLGETGTVQFFGPGTRLTVL.